What follows describes a single T cell receptor (beta chain). Its cognate antigen is unknown. Germline lookup yields CDR1 MGHRA and CDR2 YSYEKL. The CDR3 has 15 residues. V lost 5 bases to trimming and J lost 3 bases; unmatched junction nucleotides: 9. The data originate from a study of CD8 T cells in ankylosing spondylitis. Making use of molecular barcodes, quantitative 5'-RACE generated TCR beta libraries. TCRdb recomputed calls from the 5' RACE reads with MiXCR, one row per CDR3 protein. The sample includes around 490,000 distinct CDR3 sequences, roughly 5% of them seen just once. Study-level results: Characteristic of ankylosing spondylitis blood, it appeared, was a TCR beta motif comprising roughly eight highly homologous variants. Previously reported in reactive arthritis synovial fluid and blood were some of the motif variants. Disease-linked clones were CD8+ and relatively rare in peripheral blood. From matched ankylosing spondylitis synovial fluid, disease-linked clones were reportedly recovered at significantly enriched levels.

This chain joins TRBV4-1 and TRBJ1-1; 7 bases map to TRBD1. The sequence came from a male donor with ankylosing spondylitis. The specimen sequenced was blood, either unsorted or a sorted T cell fraction (not recorded which). Here the CDR3 reads CASSVSQGYDTEAFF. CDR3 DNA sequence: TGCGCCAGCAGCGTTTCACAGGGGTATGACACTGAAGCTTTCTTT.